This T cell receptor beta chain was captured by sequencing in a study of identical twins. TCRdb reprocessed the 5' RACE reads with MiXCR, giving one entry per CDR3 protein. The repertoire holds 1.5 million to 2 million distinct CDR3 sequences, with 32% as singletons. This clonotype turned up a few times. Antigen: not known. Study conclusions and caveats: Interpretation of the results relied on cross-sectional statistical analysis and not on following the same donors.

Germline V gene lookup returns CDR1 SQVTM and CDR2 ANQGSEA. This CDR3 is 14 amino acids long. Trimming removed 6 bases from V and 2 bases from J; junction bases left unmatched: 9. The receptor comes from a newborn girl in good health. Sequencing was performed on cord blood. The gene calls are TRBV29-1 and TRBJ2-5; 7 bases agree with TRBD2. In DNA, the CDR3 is TGCAGCGTCCCCGGGCGGGAGAAGCAAGAGACCCAGTACTTC. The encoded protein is CSVPGREKQETQYF.